These T cell receptor beta chains were read from a single sample in a study of cytomegalovirus exposure and HLA in healthy donors. Libraries were prepared by immunoSEQ multiplex PCR; TCRdb keeps only in-frame clonotypes and omits some of them. The sample has 150,000 to 200,000 clones, around 73% seen once; the top ten hold approximately 1.5%. The material sequenced was PBMCs. The receptors were gathered from a male donor in good health and CMV-seronegative. The CDR3 runs from the conserved cysteine through the conserved F or W. A D gene is named only where the DNA matches it firmly. A clone size is listed for some rows: how often the clone was seen (once, few, many), or a class if it is expanded.

abundance	v_gene	d_gene	j_gene	CDR3nt	CDR3aa
-	TRBV9	-	TRBJ2-7	TGTGCCAGCAGCGTAGAGGCAGGGTCTAACTACGAGCAGTACTTC	CASSVEAGSNYEQYF
once	TRBV28	TRBD1	TRBJ1-2	TGTGCCAGCAGTCGCGGAGAGGGGGCGATTGGCTACACCTTC	CASSRGEGAIGYTF
-	TRBV7-2	TRBD2	TRBJ2-7	TGTGCCAGCAGCTTAGGGTCGGGAGGGCCCGAGCAGTACTTC	CASSLGSGGPEQYF
few	TRBV19	TRBD1	TRBJ1-2	TGTGCCAGTAGTCCGGGGACAGCTTTCTATGGCTACACCTTC	CASSPGTAFYGYTF
-	TRBV6-1	-	TRBJ2-3	TGTGCCAGCAGCCAAGGGGTCAGCACAGATACGCAGTATTTT	CASSQGVSTDTQYF
-	TRBV30	-	TRBJ2-1	TGTGCCTGGCGAGAGAGTCTATCCTACAATGAGCAGTTCTTC	CAWRESLSYNEQFF
-	TRBV30	TRBD2	TRBJ2-7	TGTGCCTCGGAGCGGGAGGGCCGTTACGAGCAGTACTTC	CASEREGRYEQYF
-	TRBV9	-	TRBJ1-2	TGTGCCAGCAGCGTAGGGCAGGGGAATGGCTACACCTTC	CASSVGQGNGYTF
-	TRBV7-2	TRBD1	TRBJ1-5	TGTGCCAGCAGCTGGCTATCCGGGACAGGGGGCTTTCAGCCCCAGCATTTT	CASSWLSGTGGFQPQHF
-	TRBV29-1	-	TRBJ2-6	TGCAGCGTTGGAGGAGGGGTTGGGGCCAACGTCCTGACTTTC	CSVGGGVGANVLTF
-	TRBV5-4	TRBD1	TRBJ1-1	TGTGCCAGCAGCCCCAACAGGGGGAACACTGAAGCTTTCTTT	CASSPNRGNTEAFF
-	TRBV6-6	TRBD1	TRBJ1-5	TGTGCCAGCAGCCCGGCTACAGGGGAACGCCAGCCCCAGCATTTT	CASSPATGERQPQHF
-	TRBV5-6	TRBD1	TRBJ1-1	TGTGCCAGCTTTAGGACAGGGTGGAACACTGAAGCTTTCTTT	CASFRTGWNTEAFF
-	TRBV7-9	-	TRBJ1-1	TGTGCCAGCAGCTTAATGGGGGGGGACACTGAAGCTTTCTTT	CASSLMGGDTEAFF
once	TRBV6-1	TRBD2	TRBJ2-1	TGTGCCAGCAGTCCGGGACTAGCGGGATACAATGAGCAGTTCTTC	CASSPGLAGYNEQFF